This is a list of T cell receptor beta chains from one sample in a study of T cell repertoires in cytomegalovirus infection. Their antigen targets remain unknown. One entry per CDR3 protein, called by TCRdb with MiXCR from the reads. There are under 200,000 distinct CDR3 sequences in the sample; 20% to 25% occur only once, and under 30% lies in the top ten. The sequences come from CD8+ T cells from cultured PBMCs, collected from culture after CMV antigen stimulation. The receptors here all came from a human donor in good health (CMV status not recorded). Some clones in this sample may be carry-over from other donors' samples. Each CDR3 is given with its conserved first and last residue. Fields, in order: D gene, clone size, J gene, V gene, CDR3 protein, CDR3 DNA. The D gene is left open where the match is weak. Not every row has a clone size; where given, it reads once, few, many or a size class.

>.|.|TRBJ1-1|TRBV6-6
CASSNLNTEAFF
TGTGCCAGCAGTAACTTGAACACTGAAGCTTTCTTT
>TRBD1|.|TRBJ1-4|TRBV7-9
CAAGQGNEKLFF
TGTGCCGCGGGACAGGGTAATGAAAAACTGTTTTTT
>TRBD1|once|TRBJ2-5|TRBV6-2/TRBV6-3
CARSWDRVNQETQYF
TGTGCCCGCAGTTGGGACAGGGTCAACCAAGAGACCCAGTACTTC
>.|few|TRBJ1-5|TRBV6-2/TRBV6-3
CASSYAGSNQPQHF
TGTGCCAGCAGTTACGCGGGAAGCAATCAGCCCCAGCATTTT
>.|.|TRBJ2-7|TRBV7-6
CASSLAGSGREQYF
TGTGCCAGCAGCTTAGCGGGGTCGGGAAGGGAGCAGTACTTC
>.|once|TRBJ1-4|TRBV10-3
CAISEIFNGDTNEKLFF
TGTGCCATCAGTGAGATTTTTAATGGGGACACTAATGAAAAACTGTTTTTT
>.|few|TRBJ2-5|TRBV6-8
CASSYEGQQETQYF
TGTGCCAGCAGTTATGAGGGGCAACAAGAGACCCAGTACTTC
>.|.|TRBJ1-1|TRBV7-2
CASSLTYSYRDENTEAFF
TGTGCCAGCAGCTTGACCTATTCCTACAGGGACGAGAACACTGAAGCTTTCTTT
>TRBD2|.|TRBJ2-3|TRBV7-9
CASPSGSSTDTQYF
TGTGCCAGCCCTAGCGGATCTAGCACAGATACGCAGTATTTT
>.|few|TRBJ2-3|TRBV9
CASSADPPDTQYF
TGTGCCAGCAGCGCAGATCCCCCAGATACGCAGTATTTT